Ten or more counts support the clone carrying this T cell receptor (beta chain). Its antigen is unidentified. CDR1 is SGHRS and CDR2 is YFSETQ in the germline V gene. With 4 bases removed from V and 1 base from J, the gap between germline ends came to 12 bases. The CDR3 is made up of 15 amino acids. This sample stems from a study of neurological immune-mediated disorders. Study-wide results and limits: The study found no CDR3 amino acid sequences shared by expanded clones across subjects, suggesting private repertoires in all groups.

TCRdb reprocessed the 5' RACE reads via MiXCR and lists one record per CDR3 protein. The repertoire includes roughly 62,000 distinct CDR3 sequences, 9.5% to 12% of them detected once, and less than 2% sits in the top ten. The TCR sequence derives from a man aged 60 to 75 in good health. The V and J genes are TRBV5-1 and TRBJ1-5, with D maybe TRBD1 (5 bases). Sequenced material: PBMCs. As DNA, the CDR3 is TGCGCCAGCAGCCACGACGGGGCCAGCAATCAGCCCCAGCATTTT. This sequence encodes CASSHDGASNQPQHF. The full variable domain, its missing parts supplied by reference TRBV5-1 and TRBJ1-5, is KAGVTQTPRYLIKTRGQQVTLSCSPISGHRSVSWYQQTPGQGLQFLFEYFSETQRNKGNFPGRFSGRQFSNSRSEMNVSTLELGDSALYLCASSHDGASNQPQHFGDGTRLSIL.